This T cell receptor beta chain was identified during a study of blood T cell repertoires in COVID-19. On the study more broadly: Samples of COVID-19 (acute and convalescent) were obtained from the United States, Italy and Spain. Nucleic acid was either cDNA or gDNA, and it came from T cells, B-cell-depleted T cells, or PBMCs.

V shed 6 bases, J shed 0 bases, and the junction held 8 bases outside the gene matches. This CDR3 has 15 amino acids. Germline V lookup: CDR1 MNHEY, CDR2 SMNVEV (reference sequence). Original analysis: How many nucleated cells were present was estimated from reference gene primer amplification. Assay: immunoSEQ multiplex PCR; the TCRdb copy retains only in-frame clones and omits some. That table is the source of V, J and clone size, and D and trimming were worked out from the DNA. The sample has 250,000 to 350,000 clones, about 89% seen once; the top ten hold 0.94%. This chain uses TRBV27 with TRBJ2-7, with TRBD1 matching over 7 bases. The clonotype originates from a middle-aged woman who had recovered from COVID-19. The material sequenced was peripheral blood. CDR3 sequence reads: CASSRDSISSYEQYF. The CDR3 DNA reads TGTGCCAGCAGCCGGGACAGTATTTCCTCCTACGAGCAGTACTTC.